One sample yielded the 31 T cell receptor beta chains listed below, sequenced in a study of T-cell memory formation after mild COVID-19. TCRdb called the 5' RACE reads again in MiXCR, with one record for every CDR3 protein. The top ten hold 20% to 25% of the sample, which has around 250,000 distinct CDR3 sequences, 8% to 9.5% seen once. The sample taken for sequencing was PBMCs or a T cell subset sorted from them (not recorded which). The receptors originated from a man aged 18 to 35 who had mild COVID-19 (a few samples of this study predate the infection). Cell type and time point are not known.

The V gene is TRBV5-1, the J gene TRBJ1-1; D not certain. The CDR3 is 15 residues long. Trimming stripped 8 bases from V and 1 base from J, with 18 bases between. Per the germline V gene, CDR1 is SGHRS and CDR2 is YFSETQ. The CDR3 loop reads CASTALQTENTEAFF. DNA of the CDR3: TGCGCCAGTACCGCACTTCAAACAGAGAACACTGAAGCTTTCTTT.

This sequence joins TRBV20-1 and TRBJ2-4; 12 positions match TRBD1. The J segment lost 7 bases and the V segment lost 0 bases, leaving 16 bases of the junction unmatched. Looked up from germline, CDR1 is DFQATT and CDR2 is SNEGSKA (reference sequence). The CDR3 loop spans 19 amino acids. The CDR3 reads CSARDQEWDRGPEWNIQYF. In DNA, the CDR3 is TGCAGTGCTAGAGATCAGGAATGGGACAGGGGGCCGGAGTGGAACATTCAGTACTTC.

This clonotype has a handful of counts. The gene calls are TRBV5-1 and TRBJ2-3; 9 nucleotides match TRBD2. Germline-derived CDR1 and CDR2 are SGHRS and YFSETQ. The CDR3 spans 15 residues. V was pared by 6 bases and J by 2 bases, with 7 bases of the junction left unmatched. The DNA of the CDR3 is TGCGCCAGCATTGCTAGCGGGGAGACCACAGATACGCAGTATTTT. Translation: CASIASGETTDTQYF.

The chain employs TRBV12-5 and TRBJ1-5; D is undetermined. The CDR3 runs 17 residues. Trimming stripped 2 bases from V and 0 bases from J, with 14 bases between. The germline CDR1 and CDR2 sequences are LGHNT and FRNRAP. The CDR3 nucleotides read TGTGCTAGTGGTTTGTCCCTATCGTCCTATAGCAATCAGCCCCAGCATTTT. Its translation is CASGLSLSSYSNQPQHF.

This clonotype was seen a few times. This chain uses TRBV5-1 with TRBJ1-2; tentatively, D is TRBD1 (5 bases). The V end was cut by 0 bases, the J end by 2 bases, with 11 bases between. Germline V gives CDR1 SGHRS, CDR2 YFSETQ. The CDR3 length is 15 residues. The CDR3 loop is CASSLDGRANYGYTF. CDR3 in DNA: TGCGCCAGCAGCTTGGATGGCAGGGCGAACTATGGCTACACCTTC. The full variable domain, rest sourced from reference TRBV5-1 and TRBJ1-2, is KAGVTQTPRYLIKTRGQQVTLSCSPISGHRSVSWYQQTPGQGLQFLFEYFSETQRNKGNFPGRFSGRQFSNSRSEMNVSTLELGDSALYLCASSLDGRANYGYTFGSGTRLTVV.

This clonotype showed up many times. This sequence joins TRBV7-2 and TRBJ2-5; tentatively, D is TRBD2 (6 bases). The CDR3 contains 14 residues. V lost 3 bases and J 2 bases, leaving 10 bases between the germline ends. CDR1 SGHTA and CDR2 FQGNSA come from the germline V gene. The DNA for the CDR3 is TGTGCCAGCAGCTTTTACAGCGGGCAAGAGACCCAGTACTTC. It encodes CASSFYSGQETQYF.

This clonotype has only a few counts. V gene TRBV29-1 combines with J gene TRBJ2-1, with TRBD2 matching over 10 bases. Trimming at V came to 1 base and at J to 10 bases, leaving 7 bases not matched to a gene. This CDR3 has 14 amino acids. Germline-derived CDR1 and CDR2 are SQVTM and ANQGSEA. CDR3: CSVEVPSGGPEQFF. CDR3 nucleotides: TGCAGCGTTGAAGTTCCTAGCGGGGGCCCGGAGCAGTTCTTC.

The chain has TRBV10-3 and TRBJ1-5, with D unclear. V lost 0 bases and J lost 7, with 7 bases in between. The germline CDR1 and CDR2 sequences are ENHRY and SYGVKD. CDR3 length: 13 residues. The chain's CDR3 is CAISESEEQPQHF. The DNA of the CDR3 is TGTGCCATCAGTGAGTCGGAGGAGCAGCCCCAGCATTTT.

The V and J genes are TRBV12-3 or TRBV12-4 and TRBJ2-3, with 8 bases aligning to TRBD1. V lost 3 bases to trimming and J lost 2 bases; unmatched junction nucleotides: 4. The CDR3 is 15 residues long. The CDR3 reads CASSFRGLATDTQYF. The DNA for the CDR3 is TGTGCCAGCAGTTTCAGGGGGCTAGCCACAGATACGCAGTATTTT.

The chain couples TRBV5-1 to TRBJ2-5, with 10 nucleotides matching TRBD2. The CDR3 has 16 amino acids. V was clipped by 4 bases and J by 5 bases; unmatched bases: 11. CDR1 is SGHRS, CDR2 YFSETQ, per germline. CDR3 bases: TGCGCCAGCAGCCGGAATAGCGGGGGGCCATTGGAGACCCAGTACTTC. Protein: CASSRNSGGPLETQYF.

As for this clonotype: The junction and the germline gene differ at one end; a read error may be behind it. The chain has TRBV6-6 and TRBJ1-1, with D possibly matching TRBD1 (5 bases). The CDR3 is 14 residues long. CDR1 is MNHNY and CDR2 is SVGAGI in the germline V gene (reference sequence). The CDR3 region has the DNA TGTGCCAGCAGCTACTTCGACAGTAGCACTGAAGCTTTCTTT. Amino acids: CASSYFDSSTEAFF.

In this sample, this clonotype turned up a few times. The V call is TRBV30, the J call TRBJ2-3; D ambiguous. This CDR3 contains 14 residues. Germline CDR1 is GTSNPN and CDR2 is SVGIG (reference sequence). The V end was cut by 3 bases, the J end by 0 bases, with 10 bases between. Written as DNA, the CDR3 is TGTGCCTGGAGAGCAGGTTCAAGCACAGATACGCAGTATTTT. This sequence encodes CAWRAGSSTDTQYF. Full variable domain (remainder filled in from reference TRBV30 and TRBJ2-3): SQTIHQWPATLVQPVGSPLSLECTVEGTSNPNLYWYRQAAGRGLQLLFYSVGIGQISSEVPQNLSASRPQDRQFILSSKKLLLSDSGFYLCAWRAGSSTDTQYFGPGTRLTVL.

The table lists this clonotype with a few counts. The chain is built from TRBV21-1 and TRBJ2-7; the D call in the table, TRBD1, was not verified against the DNA. TRBV21-1 is classified as a pseudogene. CDR3 length: 14 amino acids. The CDR3 sequence is CASSAPGHIYEQYV. Here the CDR3 DNA reads TGTGCCAGCAGCGCACCGGGACACATCTACGAGCAGTACGTC.

The chain couples TRBV5-1 to TRBJ1-2; the match to TRBD1 covers 8 bases. The germline V gene encodes CDR1 SGHRS and CDR2 YFSETQ. Trimming removed 0 bases from V and 8 bases from J; junction bases left unmatched: 6. This CDR3 is 14 amino acids long. CDR3 sequence: CASSLGATGEGYTF. The CDR3 nucleotides are TGCGCCAGCAGCTTGGGAGCGACAGGGGAAGGCTACACCTTC.

V gene TRBV19 combines with J gene TRBJ2-3; weak D call: TRBD1 (6 bases). V was shortened by 3 bases and J by 6 bases, with 13 bases between the two germline ends. This CDR3 region has 14 residues. The germline V gene encodes CDR1 LNHDA and CDR2 SQIVND (reference sequence). The CDR3 here is CASSMGGTYDTQYF. CDR3 nucleotide sequence: TGTGCCAGTAGTATGGGTGGGACATATGATACGCAGTATTTT. The whole variable domain, filled in from reference TRBV19 and TRBJ2-3, reads DGGITQSPKYLFRKEGQNVTLSCEQNLNHDAMYWYRQDPGQGLRLIYYSQIVNDFQKGDIAEGYSVSREKKESFPLTVTSAQKNPTAFYLCASSMGGTYDTQYFGPGTRLTVL.

V is TRBV5-1 and J is TRBJ2-5, with 11 bases aligning to TRBD2. V lost 5 bases and J lost 2; bases outside the gene matches: 5. Germline CDR1 SGHRS, CDR2 YFSETQ. The CDR3 loop spans 15 amino acids. The CDR3 spells CASRPRLAGQETQYF. The CDR3 DNA reads TGCGCCAGCAGGCCTCGACTAGCGGGGCAAGAGACCCAGTACTTC.

The chain joins TRBV7-2 to TRBJ1-6; TRBD1 agrees at 7 bases. This CDR3 is 14 amino acids long. Germline CDR1 reads SGHTA; CDR2 reads FQGNSA. V was clipped by 6 bases and J by 9 bases; unmatched bases: 8. This CDR3 is CASRTGQFLSPLHF. Here the CDR3 DNA reads TGTGCCAGCAGAACGGGACAGTTTCTTTCACCCCTCCACTTT. Combining the CDR3 with reference TRBV7-2 and TRBJ1-6 gives the whole variable domain GAGVSQSPSNKVTEKGKDVELRCDPISGHTALYWYRQSLGQGLEFLIYFQGNSAPDKSGLPSDRFSAERTGGSVSTLTIQRTQQEDSAVYLCASRTGQFLSPLHFGNGTRLTVT.

In this sample, this clonotype turned up a few times. The chain carries TRBV6-2 or TRBV6-3 and TRBJ2-7, with TRBD1 as a possible D gene (6 bases). Per germline, CDR1 MNHEY and CDR2 SVGEGT. V shed 2 bases and J shed 6 bases, with 14 bases lying between them. The CDR3 runs to 14 residues. The CDR3 DNA reads TGTGCCAGCAGTTACGTCCAGGGGCCAAGCGAGCAGTACTTC. Amino acids: CASSYVQGPSEQYF.

This clonotype has just a few counts. This rearrangement joins TRBV7-6 to TRBJ2-7; no clear D gene. The CDR3 extends over 14 amino acids. Germline values: CDR1 SGHVS, CDR2 FNYEAQ. Trimming took 1 base from V and 0 from J, leaving 7 bases between them. CDR3 loop: CASSLGVNSYEQYF. The CDR3, as DNA: TGTGCCAGCAGCTTAGGGGTTAACTCCTACGAGCAGTACTTC.

The gene calls are TRBV12-3 or TRBV12-4 and TRBJ1-1; 11 bases map to TRBD1. This CDR3 is 16 amino acids long. The ends lost 0 bases at V and 5 bases at J; junction bases unmatched: 5. CDR3 region: CASSLAGTGGWTEAFF. The CDR3 region has the DNA TGTGCCAGCAGTTTAGCCGGGACAGGGGGATGGACTGAAGCTTTCTTT.

Only a few counts were recorded for this clonotype. Written as DNA, the CDR3 is TGCAGTGCAGTAAGCAACCCGGGTCCCGAGACCCAGTACTTC. Protein: CSAVSNPGPETQYF. J is TRBJ2-5 and V is TRBV20-1; D unresolved. Germline lookup yields CDR1 DFQATT and CDR2 SNEGSKA (reference sequence). This CDR3 has 14 amino acids. The V and J ends lost 6 bases and 5 bases respectively, with 19 bases between them.

This rearrangement joins TRBV12-3 or TRBV12-4 to TRBJ2-3, with no clear D. Between the trimmed V and J ends, which lost 6 bases and 11 bases, there was a span of 18 bases. The CDR3 totals 13 residues. The CDR3 here is CASRPLVGLGQYF. The CDR3 DNA follows: TGTGCCAGCAGGCCCCTCGTGGGTTTGGGGCAGTATTTT.

A remark on this clonotype: The conserved closing phenylalanine or tryptophan is absent in this CDR3, likely reflecting a read error. The genes are TRBV15 and TRBJ2-5; 12 bases are a match to TRBD2. This CDR3 comprises 15 residues. V shed 3 bases and J 4 bases; nucleotides not matched to a gene: 3. Per the germline V gene, CDR1 is LNHNV and CDR2 is YYDKDF (reference sequence). CDR3 sequence reads: CATSSASGGAETQYL. The CDR3 DNA follows: TGTGCCACCAGCAGCGCTAGCGGGGGGGCAGAGACCCAGTACTTA.

This clonotype was counted between two and nine times. This chain uses TRBV19 with TRBJ2-6, with 8 bases identical to TRBD1. The CDR3 has 16 residues. In germline, CDR1 is LNHDA, CDR2 SQIVND (reference sequence). The J segment lost 3 bases and the V segment lost 5 bases, leaving 6 bases of the junction unmatched. The CDR3 sequence: CASSRQGAGGANVLTF. DNA of the CDR3: TGTGCCAGTAGTCGTCAGGGGGCCGGTGGGGCCAACGTCCTGACTTTC.

The chain joins TRBV5-8 to TRBJ2-5, with 7 bases matching TRBD2. This CDR3 has 14 residues. V dropped 3 bases and J dropped 0; count of bases not matched to a gene: 2. The germline gives CDR1 SGHTS, CDR2 YDEGEE. CDR3 residues: CASSWGGYQETQYF. The CDR3 nucleotides are TGTGCCAGCAGCTGGGGGGGGTACCAAGAGACCCAGTACTTC.

This clonotype was counted between two and nine times. In nucleotides, the CDR3 is TGTGCCAGCAGCCGGGGTCTTAGCAATCAGCCCCAGCATTTT. Residues: CASSRGLSNQPQHF. V usage is TRBV6-5 and J usage is TRBJ1-5; D unclear. The germline CDR1 and CDR2 sequences are MNHEY and SVGAGI. The CDR3 is 14 amino acids. Trimming removed 6 bases from V and 0 bases from J, with 9 bases in between.

This clonotype was found many times. V usage is TRBV5-1 and J usage is TRBJ1-6; D is unclear. The V end lost 0 bases, the J end lost 5 bases, and 12 bases lay between the germline ends. This CDR3 has 16 residues. CDR1 is SGHRS and CDR2 is YFSETQ in the germline V gene. CDR3 in amino acids: CASSLAGPENNSPLHF. The CDR3 nucleotides read TGCGCCAGCAGCTTGGCCGGTCCAGAAAATAATTCACCCCTCCACTTT.

This rearrangement joins TRBV10-3 to TRBJ1-2; D is unclear. Germline values: CDR1 ENHRY, CDR2 SYGVKD. The CDR3 is 14 amino acids. V lost 6 bases and J lost 1, with 12 bases in between. This CDR3 reads CAISNRVGNYGYTF. The CDR3 nucleotides read TGTGCCATCAGCAACCGGGTCGGTAACTATGGCTACACCTTC.

This clonotype was observed a handful of times. This rearrangement joins TRBV7-9 to TRBJ2-4; D might be TRBD2 (5 bases). Germline V gene sequence: CDR1 SEHNR, CDR2 FQNEAQ (reference sequence). V was clipped by 2 bases and J by 9 bases, with 14 bases between them. The CDR3 runs 14 residues. CDR3: CASSLNSVGGIQYF. The CDR3 region has the DNA TGTGCCAGCAGCTTAAATTCGGTAGGAGGCATTCAGTACTTC.

The CDR3 sequence is CASRPPQGARAGNTIYF. In nucleotides, the CDR3 is TGTGCCAGCAGGCCCCCCCAGGGGGCTAGGGCTGGAAACACCATATATTTT. The rearrangement joins TRBV7-9 to TRBJ1-3, with 8 bases aligning to TRBD1. Germline assignment: CDR1 SEHNR and CDR2 FQNEAQ (reference sequence). V lost 6 bases and J lost 2; bases outside the gene matches: 12. This CDR3 is built from 17 residues. Together with reference TRBV7-9 and TRBJ1-3, the CDR3 gives the full variable domain: DTGVSQNPRHKITKRGQNVTFRCDPISEHNRLYWYRQTLGQGPEFLTYFQNEAQLEKSRLLSDRFSAERPKGSFSTLEIQRTEQGDSAMYLCASRPPQGARAGNTIYFGEGSWLTVV.

This chain links TRBV5-1 with TRBJ2-1; TRBD1 aligns across 8 bases. This CDR3 spans 15 amino acids. J gave up 9 bases and V 4 bases, and 12 bases lay outside the gene matches. Germline-derived CDR1 and CDR2 are SGHRS and YFSETQ. CDR3 residues: CASSEDRAGYSEQFF. The CDR3 nucleotides are TGCGCCAGCAGCGAGGACAGGGCAGGTTATAGTGAGCAGTTCTTC.